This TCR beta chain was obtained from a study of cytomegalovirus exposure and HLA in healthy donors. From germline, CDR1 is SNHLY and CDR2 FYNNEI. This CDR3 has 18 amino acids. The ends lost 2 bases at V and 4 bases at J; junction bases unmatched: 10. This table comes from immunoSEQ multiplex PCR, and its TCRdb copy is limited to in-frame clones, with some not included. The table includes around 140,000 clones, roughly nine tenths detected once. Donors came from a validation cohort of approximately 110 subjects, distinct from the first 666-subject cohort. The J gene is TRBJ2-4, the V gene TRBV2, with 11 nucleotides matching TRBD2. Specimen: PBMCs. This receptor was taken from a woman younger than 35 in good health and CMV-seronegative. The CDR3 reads CASSERWLAGGTKNIQYF. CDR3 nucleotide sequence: TGTGCCAGCAGTGAACGGTGGCTAGCGGGGGGAACAAAAAACATTCAGTACTTC. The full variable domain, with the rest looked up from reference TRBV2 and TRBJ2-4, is EPEVTQTPSHQVTQMGQEVILRCVPISNHLYFYWYRQILGQKVEFLVSFYNNEISEKSEIFDDQFSVERPDGSNFTLKIRSTKLEDSAMYFCASSERWLAGGTKNIQYFGAGTRLSVL.